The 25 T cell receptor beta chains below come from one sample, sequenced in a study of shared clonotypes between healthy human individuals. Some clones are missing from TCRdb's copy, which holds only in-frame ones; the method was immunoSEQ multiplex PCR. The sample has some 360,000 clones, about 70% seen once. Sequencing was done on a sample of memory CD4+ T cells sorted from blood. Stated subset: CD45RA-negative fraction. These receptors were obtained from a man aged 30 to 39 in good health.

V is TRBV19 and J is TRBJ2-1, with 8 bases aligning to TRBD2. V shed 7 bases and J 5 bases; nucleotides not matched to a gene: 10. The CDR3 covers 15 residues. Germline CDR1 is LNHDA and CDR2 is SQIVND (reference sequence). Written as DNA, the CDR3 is TGTGCCAGTACCCCCGGGACTAGTTTCGACAATGAGCAGTTCTTC. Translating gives CASTPGTSFDNEQFF.

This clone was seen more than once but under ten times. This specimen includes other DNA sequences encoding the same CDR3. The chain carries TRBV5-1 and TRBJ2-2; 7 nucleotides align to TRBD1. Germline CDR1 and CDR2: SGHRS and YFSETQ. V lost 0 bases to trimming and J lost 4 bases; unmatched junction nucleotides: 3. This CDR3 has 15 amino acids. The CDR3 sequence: CASSLGQGVTGELFF. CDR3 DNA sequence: TGCGCCAGCAGCTTGGGTCAGGGGGTCACCGGGGAGCTGTTTTTT.

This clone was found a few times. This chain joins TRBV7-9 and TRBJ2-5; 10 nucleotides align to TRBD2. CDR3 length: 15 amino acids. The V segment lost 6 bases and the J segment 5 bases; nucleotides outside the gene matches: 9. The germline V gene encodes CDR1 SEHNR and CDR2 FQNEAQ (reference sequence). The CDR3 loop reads CASSGLAGEQETQYF. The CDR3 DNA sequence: TGTGCCAGCAGTGGCCTAGCGGGAGAGCAGGAGACCCAGTACTTC.

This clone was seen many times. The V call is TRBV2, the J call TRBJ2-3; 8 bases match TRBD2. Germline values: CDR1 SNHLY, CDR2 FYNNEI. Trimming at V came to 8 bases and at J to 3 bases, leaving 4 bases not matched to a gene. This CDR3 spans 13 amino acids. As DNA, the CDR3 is TGTGCCAGCGACCGCGGGAGGACAGATACGCAGTATTTT. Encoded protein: CASDRGRTDTQYF. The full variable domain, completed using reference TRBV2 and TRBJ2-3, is EPEVTQTPSHQVTQMGQEVILRCVPISNHLYFYWYRQILGQKVEFLVSFYNNEISEKSEIFDDQFSVERPDGSNFTLKIRSTKLEDSAMYFCASDRGRTDTQYFGPGTRLTVL.

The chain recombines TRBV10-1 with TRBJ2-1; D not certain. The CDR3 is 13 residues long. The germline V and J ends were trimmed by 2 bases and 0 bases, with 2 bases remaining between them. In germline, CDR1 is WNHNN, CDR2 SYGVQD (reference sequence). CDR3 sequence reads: CASSEGSYNEQFF. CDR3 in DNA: TGCGCCAGCAGTGAGGGCTCCTACAATGAGCAGTTCTTC.

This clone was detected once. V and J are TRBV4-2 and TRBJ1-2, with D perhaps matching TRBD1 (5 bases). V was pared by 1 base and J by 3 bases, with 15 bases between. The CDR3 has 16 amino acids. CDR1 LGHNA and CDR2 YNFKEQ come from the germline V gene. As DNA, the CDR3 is TGTGCCAGCAGCCAAGGCGTGGGGGACGGGGACTATGGCTACACCTTC. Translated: CASSQGVGDGDYGYTF.

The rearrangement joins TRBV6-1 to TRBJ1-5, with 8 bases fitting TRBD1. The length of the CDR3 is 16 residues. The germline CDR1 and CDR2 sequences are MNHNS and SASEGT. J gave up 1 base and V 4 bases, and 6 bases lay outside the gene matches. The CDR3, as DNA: TGTGCCAGCAGTGGCAGGGGGCGAACAAGCAATCAGCCCCAGCATTTT. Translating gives CASSGRGRTSNQPQHF.

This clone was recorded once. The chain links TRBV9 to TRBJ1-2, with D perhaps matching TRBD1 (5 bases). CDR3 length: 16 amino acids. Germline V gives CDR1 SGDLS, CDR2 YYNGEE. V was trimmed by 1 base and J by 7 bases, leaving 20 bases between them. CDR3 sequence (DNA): TGTGCCAGCAGCGTAATTGACAGCCCAATTTCCTCTGGCTACACCTTC. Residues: CASSVIDSPISSGYTF.

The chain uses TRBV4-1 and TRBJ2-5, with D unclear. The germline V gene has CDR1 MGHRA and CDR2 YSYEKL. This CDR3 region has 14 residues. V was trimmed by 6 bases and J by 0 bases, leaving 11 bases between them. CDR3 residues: CASRQSSNQETQYF. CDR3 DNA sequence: TGCGCCAGCAGGCAGTCAAGTAACCAAGAGACCCAGTACTTC.

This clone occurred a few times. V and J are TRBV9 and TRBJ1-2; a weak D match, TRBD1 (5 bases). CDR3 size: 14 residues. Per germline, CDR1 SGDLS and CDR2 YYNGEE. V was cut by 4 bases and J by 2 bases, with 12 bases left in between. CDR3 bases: TGTGCCAGCAGCCCCAGACAGTACAACTATGGCTACACCTTC. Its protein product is CASSPRQYNYGYTF.

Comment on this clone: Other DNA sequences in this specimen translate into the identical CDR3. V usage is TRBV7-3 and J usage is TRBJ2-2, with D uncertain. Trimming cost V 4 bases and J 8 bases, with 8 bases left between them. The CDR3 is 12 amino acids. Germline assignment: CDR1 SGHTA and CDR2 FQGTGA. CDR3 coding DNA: TGTGCCAGCAGCTCTCCTAAAGGGGAGCTGTTTTTT. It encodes CASSSPKGELFF.

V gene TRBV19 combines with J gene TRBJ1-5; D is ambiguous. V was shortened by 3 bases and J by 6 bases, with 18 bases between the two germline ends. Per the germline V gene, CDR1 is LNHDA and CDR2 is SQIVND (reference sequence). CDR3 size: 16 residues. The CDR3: CASSMVSLLFPQPQHF. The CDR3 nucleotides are TGTGCCAGTAGTATGGTTAGTCTACTTTTCCCTCAGCCCCAGCATTTT.

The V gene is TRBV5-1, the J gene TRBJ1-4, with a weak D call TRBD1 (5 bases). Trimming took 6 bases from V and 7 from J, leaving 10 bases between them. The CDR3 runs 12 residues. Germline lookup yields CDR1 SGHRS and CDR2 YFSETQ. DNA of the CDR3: TGCGCCAGCACCAGGGATGGTGAAAAACTGTTTTTT. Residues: CASTRDGEKLFF.

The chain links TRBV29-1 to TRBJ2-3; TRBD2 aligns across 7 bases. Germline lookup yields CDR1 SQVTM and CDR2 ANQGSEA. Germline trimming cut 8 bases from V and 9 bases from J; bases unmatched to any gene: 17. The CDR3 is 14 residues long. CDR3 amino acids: CSSRGLGNKATQYF. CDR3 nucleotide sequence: TGCAGCTCCCGCGGACTAGGTAACAAGGCGACGCAGTATTTT.

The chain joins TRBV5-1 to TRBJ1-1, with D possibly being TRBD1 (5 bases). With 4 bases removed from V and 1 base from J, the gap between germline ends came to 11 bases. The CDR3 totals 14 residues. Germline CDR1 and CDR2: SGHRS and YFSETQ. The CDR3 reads CASSDGTRNTEAFF. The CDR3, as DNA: TGCGCCAGCAGCGATGGGACCAGGAACACTGAAGCTTTCTTT.

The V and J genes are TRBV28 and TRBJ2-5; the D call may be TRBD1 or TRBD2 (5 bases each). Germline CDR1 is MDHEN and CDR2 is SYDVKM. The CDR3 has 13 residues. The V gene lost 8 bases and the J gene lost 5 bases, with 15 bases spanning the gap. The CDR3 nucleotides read TGTGCCAGCGGCCGGGGACCAAAGGAGACCCAGTACTTC. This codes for CASGRGPKETQYF.

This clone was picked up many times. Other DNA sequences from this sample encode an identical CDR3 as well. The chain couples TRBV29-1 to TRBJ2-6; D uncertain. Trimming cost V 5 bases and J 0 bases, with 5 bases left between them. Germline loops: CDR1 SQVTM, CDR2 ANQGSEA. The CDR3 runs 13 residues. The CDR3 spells CSVRLSGANVLTF. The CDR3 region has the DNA TGCAGCGTTCGCCTCTCTGGGGCCAACGTCCTGACTTTC. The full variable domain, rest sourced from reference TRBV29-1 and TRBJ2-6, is SAVISQKPSRDICQRGTSLTIQCQVDSQVTMMFWYRQQPGQSLTLIATANQGSEATYESGFVIDKFPISRPNLTFSTLTVSNMSPEDSSIYLCSVRLSGANVLTFGAGSRLTVL.

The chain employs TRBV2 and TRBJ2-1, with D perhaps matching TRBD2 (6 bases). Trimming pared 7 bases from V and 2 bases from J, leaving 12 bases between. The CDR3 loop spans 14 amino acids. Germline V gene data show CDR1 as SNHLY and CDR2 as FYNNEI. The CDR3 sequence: CASNGGIPYNEQFF. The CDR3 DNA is TGTGCCAGCAACGGCGGGATCCCCTACAATGAGCAGTTCTTC.

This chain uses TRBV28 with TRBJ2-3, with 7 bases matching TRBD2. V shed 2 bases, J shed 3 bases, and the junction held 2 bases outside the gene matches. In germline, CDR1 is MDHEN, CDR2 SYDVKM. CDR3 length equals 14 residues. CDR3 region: CASSLPGLTDTQYF. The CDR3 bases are TGTGCCAGCAGTTTACCGGGACTAACAGATACGCAGTATTTT.

CDR3 region: CASSPDSHYNEQFF. CDR3 nucleotides: TGTGCCAGCAGTCCGGACAGTCACTACAATGAGCAGTTCTTC. The genes are TRBV27 and TRBJ2-1; tentatively, D is TRBD1 (6 bases). The length of the CDR3 is 14 residues. Germline V lookup: CDR1 MNHEY, CDR2 SMNVEV (reference sequence). V was clipped by 5 bases and J by 3 bases, with 11 bases between them.

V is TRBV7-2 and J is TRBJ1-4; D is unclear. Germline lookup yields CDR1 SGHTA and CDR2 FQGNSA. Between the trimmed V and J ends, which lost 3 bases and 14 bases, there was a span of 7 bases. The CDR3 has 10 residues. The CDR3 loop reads CASSFFRLFF. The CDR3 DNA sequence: TGTGCCAGCAGCTTCTTCCGGCTGTTTTTT.

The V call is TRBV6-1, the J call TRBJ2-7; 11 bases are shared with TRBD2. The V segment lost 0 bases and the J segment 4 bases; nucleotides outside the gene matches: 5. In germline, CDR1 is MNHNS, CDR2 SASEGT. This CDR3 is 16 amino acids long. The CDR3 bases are TGTGCCAGCAGTGAAGCTAGACTAGCGGGGAAATACGAGCAGTACTTC. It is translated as CASSEARLAGKYEQYF.

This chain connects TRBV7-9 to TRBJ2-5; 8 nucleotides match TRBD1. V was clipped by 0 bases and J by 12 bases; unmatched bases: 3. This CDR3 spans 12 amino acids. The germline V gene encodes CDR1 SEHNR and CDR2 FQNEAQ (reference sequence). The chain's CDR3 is CASSLAPGQEYF. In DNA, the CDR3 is TGTGCCAGCAGCTTAGCCCCGGGACAGGAGTACTTC.

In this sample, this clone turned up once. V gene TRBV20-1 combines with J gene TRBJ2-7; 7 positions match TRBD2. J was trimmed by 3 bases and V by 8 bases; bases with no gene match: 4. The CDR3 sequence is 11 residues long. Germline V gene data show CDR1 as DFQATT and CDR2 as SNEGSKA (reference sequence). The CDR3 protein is CSSQRDYEQYF. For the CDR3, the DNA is TGCAGTTCTCAGCGGGACTACGAGCAGTACTTC.

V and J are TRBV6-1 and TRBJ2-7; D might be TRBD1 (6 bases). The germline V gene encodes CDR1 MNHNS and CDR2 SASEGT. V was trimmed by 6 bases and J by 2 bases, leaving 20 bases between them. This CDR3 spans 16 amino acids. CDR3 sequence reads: CASREPYRVVPYEQYF. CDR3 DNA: TGTGCCAGCAGAGAACCTTACAGGGTGGTACCCTACGAGCAGTACTTC.